The clone carrying this TCR beta chain appeared once. The antigen is not known. The data belong to a study of graft-versus-host responses after intestinal transplantation. Findings and caveats of the study: GvH clones were identified in recipient marrow, with some first appearing in ileum or blood.

Only in-frame clones appear in the TCRdb table, and some are missing; sequencing was by immunoSEQ multiplex PCR. The sample carries 25,000 to 35,000 clones, roughly 80% recorded once. The V gene's germline CDR1 is SGHTS and CDR2 YDEGEE. The CDR3 runs to 13 residues. The ends lost 4 bases at V and 6 bases at J; junction bases unmatched: 4. The clonotype comes from a human donor who received an intestinal transplant. The rearrangement uses TRBV5-8 and TRBJ1-1; 9 bases match TRBD1. Sample: unstimulated CD8+ T cells sorted from spleen or lymph node cells, taken before intestinal transplant. The CDR3: CASSMDRGPEAFF. CDR3 coding DNA: TGTGCCAGCAGCATGGACAGGGGACCTGAAGCTTTCTTT.